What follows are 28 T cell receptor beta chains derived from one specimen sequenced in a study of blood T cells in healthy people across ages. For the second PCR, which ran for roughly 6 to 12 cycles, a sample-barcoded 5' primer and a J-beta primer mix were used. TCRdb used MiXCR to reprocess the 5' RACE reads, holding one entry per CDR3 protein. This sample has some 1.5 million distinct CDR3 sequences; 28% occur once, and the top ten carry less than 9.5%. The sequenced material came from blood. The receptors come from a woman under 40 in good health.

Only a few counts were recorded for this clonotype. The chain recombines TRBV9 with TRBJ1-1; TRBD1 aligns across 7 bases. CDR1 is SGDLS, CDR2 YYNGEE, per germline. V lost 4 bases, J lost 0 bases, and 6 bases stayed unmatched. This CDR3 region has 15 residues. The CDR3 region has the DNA TGTGCCAGCAGCCCGAGGGACAGTGTGAACACTGAAGCTTTCTTT. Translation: CASSPRDSVNTEAFF.

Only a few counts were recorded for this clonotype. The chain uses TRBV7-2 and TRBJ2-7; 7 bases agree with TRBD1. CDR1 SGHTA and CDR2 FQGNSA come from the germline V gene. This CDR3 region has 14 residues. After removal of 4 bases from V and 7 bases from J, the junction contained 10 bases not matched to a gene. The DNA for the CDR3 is TGTGCCAGCAGCTCCCCCCGACAGGGCTGGGAGCAGTACTTC. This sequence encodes CASSSPRQGWEQYF.

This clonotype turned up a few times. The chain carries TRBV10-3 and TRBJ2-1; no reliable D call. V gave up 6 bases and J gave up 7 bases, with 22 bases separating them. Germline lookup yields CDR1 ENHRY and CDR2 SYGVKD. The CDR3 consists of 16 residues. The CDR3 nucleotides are TGTGCCATCAGCCCCCTGTCAGGACGTACGGGTAATGAGCAGTTCTTC. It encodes CAISPLSGRTGNEQFF.

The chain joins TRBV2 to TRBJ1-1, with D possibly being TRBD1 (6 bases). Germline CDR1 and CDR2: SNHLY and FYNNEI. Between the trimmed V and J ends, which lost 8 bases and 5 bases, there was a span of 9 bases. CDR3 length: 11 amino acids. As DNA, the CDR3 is TGTGCCAGCCAGCAGGGGACTGAAGCTTTCTTT. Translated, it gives CASQQGTEAFF.

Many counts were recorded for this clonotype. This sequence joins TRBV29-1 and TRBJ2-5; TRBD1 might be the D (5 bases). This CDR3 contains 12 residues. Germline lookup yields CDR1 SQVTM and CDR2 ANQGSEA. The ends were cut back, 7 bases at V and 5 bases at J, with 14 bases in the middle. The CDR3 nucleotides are TGCAGCGCTGTCAGGGTTAGGGAGACCCAGTACTTC. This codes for CSAVRVRETQYF.

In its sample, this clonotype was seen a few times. CDR3 nucleotide sequence: TGTGCCAGCAGCGCCGGGCTAGTGAAGTTCTTC. Protein sequence: CASSAGLVKFF. The chain links TRBV14 to TRBJ2-1; D not certain. The CDR3 contains 11 residues. Germline loops: CDR1 SGHDN, CDR2 FVKESK. The V end was cut by 5 bases, the J end by 14 bases, with 13 bases between.

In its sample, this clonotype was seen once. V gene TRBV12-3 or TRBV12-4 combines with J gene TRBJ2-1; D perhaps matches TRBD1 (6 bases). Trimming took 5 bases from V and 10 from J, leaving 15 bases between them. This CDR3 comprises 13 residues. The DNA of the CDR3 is TGTGCCAGCAGTCCAGGACAGCCCTACGAGCAGTTCTTC. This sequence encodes CASSPGQPYEQFF.

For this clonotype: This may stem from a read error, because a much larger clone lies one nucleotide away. The CDR3 spells CASSSEGQGPDIQYF. The CDR3 DNA sequence: TGTGCCAGCAGCTCGGAGGGCCAGGGCCCGGACATTCAGTACTTC. The V and J genes are TRBV5-5 and TRBJ2-7, with TRBD2 as a possible D gene (6 bases). The J call may not be correct, given that the DNA end is closer to TRBJ2-4. The CDR3 has 15 residues. Per germline, CDR1 SGHKS and CDR2 YYEKEE (reference sequence).

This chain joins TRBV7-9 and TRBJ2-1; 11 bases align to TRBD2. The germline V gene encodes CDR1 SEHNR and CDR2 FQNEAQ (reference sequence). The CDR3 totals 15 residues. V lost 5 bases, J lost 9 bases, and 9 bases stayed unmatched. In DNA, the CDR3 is TGTGCCAGCAGCCCCCCTAGCCTAGCGGGAGGTGAGCAGTTCTTC. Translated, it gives CASSPPSLAGGEQFF.

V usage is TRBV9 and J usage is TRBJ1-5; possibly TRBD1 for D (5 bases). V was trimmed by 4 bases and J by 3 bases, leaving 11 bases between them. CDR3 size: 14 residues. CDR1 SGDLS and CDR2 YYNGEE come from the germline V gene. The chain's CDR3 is CASSQRQFNQPQHF. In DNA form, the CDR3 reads TGTGCCAGCAGCCAGAGACAGTTCAATCAGCCCCAGCATTTT.

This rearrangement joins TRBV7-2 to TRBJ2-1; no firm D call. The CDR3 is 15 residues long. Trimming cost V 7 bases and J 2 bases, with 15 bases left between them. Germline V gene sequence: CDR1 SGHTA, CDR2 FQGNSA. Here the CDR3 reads CASIPQQLAYNEQFF. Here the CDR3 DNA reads TGTGCCAGCATCCCCCAACAGTTAGCCTACAATGAGCAGTTCTTC.

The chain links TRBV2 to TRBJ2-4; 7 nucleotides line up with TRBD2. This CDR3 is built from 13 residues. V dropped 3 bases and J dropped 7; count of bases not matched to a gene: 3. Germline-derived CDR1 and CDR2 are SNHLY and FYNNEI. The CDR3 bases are TGTGCCAGCAGTGACGGGGGAGGGAACATTCAGTACTTC. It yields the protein CASSDGGGNIQYF.

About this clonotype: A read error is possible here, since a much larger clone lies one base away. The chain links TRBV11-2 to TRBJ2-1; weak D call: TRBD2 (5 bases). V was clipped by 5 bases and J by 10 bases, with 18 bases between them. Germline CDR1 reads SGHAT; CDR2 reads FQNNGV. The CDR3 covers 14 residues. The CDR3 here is CASSQSRGSYEQFF. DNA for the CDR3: TGTGCCAGCAGCCAGTCGAGAGGGAGCTACGAGCAGTTCTTC.

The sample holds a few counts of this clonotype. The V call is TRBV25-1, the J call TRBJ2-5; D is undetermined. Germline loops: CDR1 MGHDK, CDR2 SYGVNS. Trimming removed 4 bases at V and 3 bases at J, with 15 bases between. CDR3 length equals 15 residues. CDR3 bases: TGTGCCAGCAGTGTGGAAGGGCTTGGGGAAGAGACCCAGTACTTC. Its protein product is CASSVEGLGEETQYF.

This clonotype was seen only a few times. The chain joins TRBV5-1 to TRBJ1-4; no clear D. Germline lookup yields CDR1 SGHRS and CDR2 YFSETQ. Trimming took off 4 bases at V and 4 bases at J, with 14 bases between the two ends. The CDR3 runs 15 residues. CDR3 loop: CASSQSTVDNEKLFF. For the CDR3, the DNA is TGCGCCAGCAGCCAGAGCACGGTTGATAATGAAAAACTGTTTTTT.

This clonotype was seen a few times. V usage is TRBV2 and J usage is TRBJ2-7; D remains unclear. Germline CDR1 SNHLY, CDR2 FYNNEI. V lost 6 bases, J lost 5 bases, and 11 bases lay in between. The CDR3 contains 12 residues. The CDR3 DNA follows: TGTGCCAGCAGGGAGCTAATCGACGAGCAGTACTTC. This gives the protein CASRELIDEQYF.

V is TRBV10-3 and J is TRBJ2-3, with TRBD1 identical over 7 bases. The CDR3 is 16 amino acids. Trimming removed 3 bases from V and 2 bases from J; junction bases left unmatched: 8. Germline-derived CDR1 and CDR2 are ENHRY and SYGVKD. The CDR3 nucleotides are TGTGCCATCAGTGATCCGGGGACAGAATACACAGATACGCAGTATTTT. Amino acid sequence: CAISDPGTEYTDTQYF.

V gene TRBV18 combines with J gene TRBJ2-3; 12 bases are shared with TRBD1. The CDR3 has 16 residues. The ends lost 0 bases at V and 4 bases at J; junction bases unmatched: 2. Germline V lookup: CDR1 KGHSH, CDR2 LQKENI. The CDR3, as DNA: TGTGCCAGCTCACCACCCGGGACAGGGGGCCCAGATACGCAGTATTTT. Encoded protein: CASSPPGTGGPDTQYF. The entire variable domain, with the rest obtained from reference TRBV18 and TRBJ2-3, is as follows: NAGVMQNPRHLVRRRGQEARLRCSPMKGHSHVYWYRQLPEEGLKFMVYLQKENIIDESGMPKERFSAEFPKEGPSILRIQQVVRGDSAAYFCASSPPGTGGPDTQYFGPGTRLTVL.

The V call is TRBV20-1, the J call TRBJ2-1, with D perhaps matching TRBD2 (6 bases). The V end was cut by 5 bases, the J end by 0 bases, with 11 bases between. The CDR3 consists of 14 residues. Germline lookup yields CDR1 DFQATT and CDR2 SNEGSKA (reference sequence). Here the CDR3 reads CSASDGSSYNEQFF. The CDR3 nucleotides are TGCAGTGCTTCGGACGGGAGCTCCTACAATGAGCAGTTCTTC.

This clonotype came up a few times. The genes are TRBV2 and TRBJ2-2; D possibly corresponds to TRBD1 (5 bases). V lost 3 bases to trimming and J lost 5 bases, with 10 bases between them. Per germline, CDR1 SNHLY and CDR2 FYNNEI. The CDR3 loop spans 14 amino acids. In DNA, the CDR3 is TGTGCCAGCAGTGAGGCAGGGTTAACCGGGGAGCTGTTTTTT. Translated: CASSEAGLTGELFF.

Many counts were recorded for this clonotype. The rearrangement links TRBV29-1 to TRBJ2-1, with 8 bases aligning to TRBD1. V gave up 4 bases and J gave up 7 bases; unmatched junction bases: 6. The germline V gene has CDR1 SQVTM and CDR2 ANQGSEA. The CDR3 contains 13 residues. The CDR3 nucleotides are TGCAGCGTTGGAGCAGGGGGCGGGAATGAGCAGTTCTTC. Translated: CSVGAGGGNEQFF.

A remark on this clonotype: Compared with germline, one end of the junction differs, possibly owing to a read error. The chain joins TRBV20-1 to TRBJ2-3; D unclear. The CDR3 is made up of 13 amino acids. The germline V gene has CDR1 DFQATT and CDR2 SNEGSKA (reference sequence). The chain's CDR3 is CSASTGITDTQFF. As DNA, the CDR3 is TGCAGTGCTAGTACGGGTATCACAGATACGCAGTTTTTT.

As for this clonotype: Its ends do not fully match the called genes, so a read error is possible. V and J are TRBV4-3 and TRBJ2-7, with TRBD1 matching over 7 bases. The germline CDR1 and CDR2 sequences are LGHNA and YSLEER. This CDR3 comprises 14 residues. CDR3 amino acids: CVSSQEGQLHEQYF. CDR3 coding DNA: TGCGTCAGCAGCCAAGAGGGACAGCTTCACGAGCAGTACTTC.

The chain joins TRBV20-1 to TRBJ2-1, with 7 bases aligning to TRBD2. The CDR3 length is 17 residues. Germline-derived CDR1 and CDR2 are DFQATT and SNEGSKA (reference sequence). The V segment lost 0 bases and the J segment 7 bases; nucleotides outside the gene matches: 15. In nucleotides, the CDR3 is TGCAGTGCTAGAGACCCCGGGAGGCAGCGGCCTTTTAATGAGCAGTTCTTC. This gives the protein CSARDPGRQRPFNEQFF.

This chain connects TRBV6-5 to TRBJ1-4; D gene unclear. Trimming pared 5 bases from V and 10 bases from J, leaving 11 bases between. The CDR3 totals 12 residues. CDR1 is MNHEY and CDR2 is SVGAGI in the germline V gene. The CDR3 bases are TGTGCCAGCAGTGCGGCCGCGGGAAAACTGTTTTTT. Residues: CASSAAAGKLFF.

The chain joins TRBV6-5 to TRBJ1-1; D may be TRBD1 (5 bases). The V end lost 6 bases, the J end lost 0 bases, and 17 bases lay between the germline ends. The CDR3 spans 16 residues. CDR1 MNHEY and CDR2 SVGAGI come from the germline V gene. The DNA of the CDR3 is TGTGCCAGCAGCCACCTCAGCAGGGACCTGAACACTGAAGCTTTCTTT. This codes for CASSHLSRDLNTEAFF.

The CDR3 nucleotides are TGTGCCAGCAGCCCCCAGTTGGGGGCAGATACGCAGTATTTT. Protein product: CASSPQLGADTQYF. The chain combines TRBV7-2 with TRBJ2-3; D may match TRBD1 or TRBD2 (5 bases each). The CDR3 length is 14 residues. From germline, CDR1 is SGHTA and CDR2 FQGNSA. Trimming removed 5 bases at V and 4 bases at J, with 13 bases between.

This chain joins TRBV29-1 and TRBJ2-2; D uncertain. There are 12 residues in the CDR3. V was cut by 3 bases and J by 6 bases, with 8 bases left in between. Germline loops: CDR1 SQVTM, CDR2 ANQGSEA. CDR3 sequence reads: CSVEGIAGELFF. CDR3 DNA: TGCAGCGTTGAGGGTATCGCCGGGGAGCTGTTTTTT.